This T cell receptor (beta chain) was found in a study of blood T cell repertoires in COVID-19. Study-level background: Donors in the United States, Italy and Spain gave samples during acute or convalescent COVID-19. PBMCs, B-cell-depleted T cells, or T cells were the source of the cDNA or gDNA that made up the material.

The CDR3 is 16 amino acids. Germline CDR1 is SGHRS and CDR2 is YFSETQ. Between the trimmed V and J ends, which lost 2 bases and 6 bases, there was a span of 19 bases. Study processing details: Estimation of nucleated cell counts relied on the amplification of reference gene primers. Produced via immunoSEQ multiplex PCR; TCRdb's table is partial and in-frame only. V and J calls and clone size come straight from that table; D and trimming were deduced from the DNA. Counted here are roughly 260,000 clones, 86% occurring once; the ten biggest clones make up over 7.5%. The J gene is TRBJ2-3, the V gene TRBV5-1, with a weak D call TRBD1 (5 bases). The sequence was collected from a man between 35 and 55 years old who had recovered from COVID-19. Specimen: peripheral blood. CDR3 sequence reads: CASSFTDSPLPDTQYF. The CDR3, as DNA: TGCGCCAGCAGCTTTACCGACAGCCCTTTGCCTGATACGCAGTATTTT. Filled out from reference TRBV5-1 and TRBJ2-3, the complete variable domain reads KAGVTQTPRYLIKTRGQQVTLSCSPISGHRSVSWYQQTPGQGLQFLFEYFSETQRNKGNFPGRFSGRQFSNSRSEMNVSTLELGDSALYLCASSFTDSPLPDTQYFGPGTRLTVL.